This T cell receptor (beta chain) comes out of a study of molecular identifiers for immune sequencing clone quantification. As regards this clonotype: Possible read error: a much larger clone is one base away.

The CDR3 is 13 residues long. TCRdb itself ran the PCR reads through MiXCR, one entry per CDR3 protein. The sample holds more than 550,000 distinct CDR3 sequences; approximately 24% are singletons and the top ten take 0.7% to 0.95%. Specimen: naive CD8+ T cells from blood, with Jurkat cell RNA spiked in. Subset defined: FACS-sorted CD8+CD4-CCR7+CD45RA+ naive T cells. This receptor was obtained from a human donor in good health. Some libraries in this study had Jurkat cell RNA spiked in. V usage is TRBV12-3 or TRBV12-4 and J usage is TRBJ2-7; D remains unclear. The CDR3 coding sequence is TGTGCCAGCAGTTTACAGAGCCCCTACGAGCAGTGCTTC. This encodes CASSLQSPYEQCF.